The clone carrying this TCR beta chain has only a few counts. The antigen is undetermined. The data belong to a study of T-cell memory formation after mild COVID-19. In germline, CDR1 is SGHDT, CDR2 YYEEEE. With 3 bases removed from V and 2 bases from J, the gap between germline ends came to 12 bases. This CDR3 is built from 16 residues. TCRdb re-derived calls from the 5' RACE reads in MiXCR, one entry per CDR3 protein. The repertoire has about 350,000 distinct CDR3 sequences, roughly 14% of them found once; the top ten carry around a fifth. General study findings and limits: Some clones that responded were present in memory (sampled pre-infection), which suggests cross-reactive memory joined. Clones shrinking between day 15 and 85 showed a balanced CD4/CD8 split, and those that grew later tilted toward CD4+. Most CD4+ clones that shrank were in CM and EM, while CD8+ ones turned up in EMRA.

The chain has TRBV5-6 and TRBJ2-6; D possibly matches TRBD1 or TRBD2 (5 bases each). Material for sequencing was PBMCs or a T cell subset sorted from them (not recorded which). This TCR was sampled from a man between 18 and 35 years old who had mild COVID-19 (a few samples of this study predate the infection). Cell type and time point are not known. Here the CDR3 reads CASSSMRGPGANVLTF. The CDR3 DNA follows: TGTGCCAGCAGCTCTATGAGGGGTCCTGGGGCCAACGTCCTGACTTTC.